This entry features one T cell receptor (beta chain) sequence. Its antigen remains unidentified. The sample belongs to a study of cytomegalovirus exposure and HLA in healthy donors. General study results and limits: In a later analysis, DRB1 alleles had the most associated TCRs; HLA-C alleles the fewest. It emerged from a later analysis that several of the most significant clusters appeared to be linked to common viral pathogens.

In the PCR, 60 Vbeta and 13 Jbeta primers were used. Libraries were prepared by immunoSEQ multiplex PCR; TCRdb keeps only in-frame clonotypes and omits some of them. Seen here are 95,000 to 150,000 clones, just over 65% observed once, and the top ten hold 1.5%. Regarding donors, all were healthy bone marrow donors. This TCR was recovered from a man younger than 30 in good health and CMV-seronegative. Input material: PBMCs.

Here the CDR3 reads CASSLKLNTEAFF. The CDR3 DNA sequence: TGTGCCAGCAGTTTAAAGCTGAACACTGAAGCTTTCTTT. The chain recombines TRBV27 with TRBJ1-1; D gene ambiguous. Germline-derived CDR1 and CDR2 are MNHEY and SMNVEV (reference sequence). Trimming removed 2 bases at V and 0 bases at J, with 4 bases between. There are 13 residues in the CDR3.